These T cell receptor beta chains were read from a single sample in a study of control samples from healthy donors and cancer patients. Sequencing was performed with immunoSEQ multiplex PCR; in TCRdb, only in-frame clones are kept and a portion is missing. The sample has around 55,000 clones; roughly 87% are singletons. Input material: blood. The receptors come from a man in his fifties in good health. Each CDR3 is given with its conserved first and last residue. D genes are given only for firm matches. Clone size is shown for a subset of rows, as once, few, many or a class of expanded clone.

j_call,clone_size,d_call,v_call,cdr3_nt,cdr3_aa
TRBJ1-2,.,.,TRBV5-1,TGCGCCAGCAGCTTTGACGGAGGTGAGGTTAACTATGGCTACACCTTC,CASSFDGGEVNYGYTF
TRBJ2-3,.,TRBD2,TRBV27,TGTGCCAGCAGCTCTCCGGGCGGGAGTTATACGCAGTATTTT,CASSSPGGSYTQYF
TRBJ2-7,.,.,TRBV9,TGTGCCAGCAGCGTAGGGGCTGGGCAGATCTACGAGCAGTACTTC,CASSVGAGQIYEQYF
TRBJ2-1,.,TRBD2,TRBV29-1,TGCAGCACCGACCGACAGTCTACTAGCGGTGAGCAGTTCTTC,CSTDRQSTSGEQFF
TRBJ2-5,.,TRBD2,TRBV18,TGTGCCAGCTCATCCGCTAGCGGGAGGGGCGAAGAGACCCAGTACTTC,CASSSASGRGEETQYF
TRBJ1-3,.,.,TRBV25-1,TGTGCCAGCAGTGAAATCGACACCCTCTCTGGAAACACCATATATTTT,CASSEIDTLSGNTIYF
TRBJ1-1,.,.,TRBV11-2,TGTGCCAGCAGCTTAACGGGGGGCACTGAAGCTTTCTTT,CASSLTGGTEAFF
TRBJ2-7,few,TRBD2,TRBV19,TGTGCCAGTAGTATAGGCGGGACTATCGAGCAGTACTTC,CASSIGGTIEQYF
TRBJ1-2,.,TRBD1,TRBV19,TGTGCCAGCAGACAGGGTGACCCCTATGGCTACACCTTC,CASRQGDPYGYTF
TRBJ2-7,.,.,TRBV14,TGTGCCAGCAGCCAAGGTTCAGGAAAGGGCTACGAGCAGTACTTC,CASSQGSGKGYEQYF
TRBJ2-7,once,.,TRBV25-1,TGTGCCAGCAGTGACGCAAACGCTTACGAGCAGTACTTC,CASSDANAYEQYF
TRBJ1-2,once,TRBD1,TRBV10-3,TGTGCCATCAGTGAAAGACAGGGGGCCCTCTATGGCTACACCTTC,CAISERQGALYGYTF
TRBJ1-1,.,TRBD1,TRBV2,TGTGCCAGTCAGACAGGGGGATGGACTGAAGCTTTCTTT,CASQTGGWTEAFF
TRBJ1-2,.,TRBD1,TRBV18,TGTGCCAGCTCACCGCCGGGACAGAATGGCTACACCTTC,CASSPPGQNGYTF
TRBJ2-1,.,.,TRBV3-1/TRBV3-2,TGTGCCAGCAGCCAAGTGCCCACCGGGACCGTCTACAATGAGCAGTTCTTC,CASSQVPTGTVYNEQFF
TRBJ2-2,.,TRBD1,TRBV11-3,TGTGCCAGCAGCTTGGAAACAGGGGCCGGGGAGCTGTTTTTT,CASSLETGAGELFF
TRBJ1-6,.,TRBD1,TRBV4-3,TGCGCCAGCAGCCTTTCCGGGACAGGGGGTAATTCACCCCTCCACTTT,CASSLSGTGGNSPLHF
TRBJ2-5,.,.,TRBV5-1,TGCGCCAGCAGTCTTGCTGGGGAGACCCAGTACTTC,CASSLAGETQYF
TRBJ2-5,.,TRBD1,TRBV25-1,TGTGCCAGCAGTGGGACAGGGGCAGGAGAGACCCAGTACTTC,CASSGTGAGETQYF
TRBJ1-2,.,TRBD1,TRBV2,TGTGCCAGCAGAACAGGGGCGGGGGACTATGGCTACACCTTC,CASRTGAGDYGYTF
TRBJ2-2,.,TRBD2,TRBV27,TGTGCCAGCAGTTCTACGACTAGCGCGGTCACCGGGGAGCTGTTTTTT,CASSSTTSAVTGELFF
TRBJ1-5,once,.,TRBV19,TGTGCCAGTAGCCCACAGGGTCCCTATAGCAATCAGCCCCAGCATTTT,CASSPQGPYSNQPQHF
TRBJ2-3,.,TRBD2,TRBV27,TGTGCCAGCTCCGGGAGGGGGTCCACAGATACGCAGTATTTT,CASSGRGSTDTQYF
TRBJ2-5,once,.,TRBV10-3,TGTGCCATCAGTGAGGTCGGGGGACCGATTCAAGAGACCCAGTACTTC,CAISEVGGPIQETQYF
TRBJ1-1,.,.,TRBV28,TGTGCCAGCAGATTTTCGGGGGGCGCGAATACTGAAGCTTTCTTT,CASRFSGGANTEAFF
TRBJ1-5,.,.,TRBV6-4,TGTGCCAGCATTAATTTCCGGGTCCAACTTAGCAATCAGCCCCAGCATTTT,CASINFRVQLSNQPQHF
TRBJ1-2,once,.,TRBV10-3,TGTGCCATCAGTGAACCGCACACCTTC,CAISEPHTF
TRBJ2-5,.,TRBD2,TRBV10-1,TGCGCCAGCAGTGAGAGGCGGGGGGCAGAGACCCAGTACTTC,CASSERRGAETQYF
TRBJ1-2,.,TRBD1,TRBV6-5,TGTGCCAGCAGCAACGAACAGGGGGCCGGGGGCTACACCTTC,CASSNEQGAGGYTF
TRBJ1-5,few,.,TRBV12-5,TGTGCTAGTGGTTTGAGTCAGCCCCAGCATTTT,CASGLSQPQHF
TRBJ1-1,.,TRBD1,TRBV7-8,TGTGCCAGCAGCTTGGACAGGGTGCGCACTGAAGCTTTCTTT,CASSLDRVRTEAFF
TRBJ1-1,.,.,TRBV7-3,TGTGCCAGCAGCGAGACAGCGAACACTGAAGCTTTCTTT,CASSETANTEAFF
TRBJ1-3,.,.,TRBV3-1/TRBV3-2,TGTGCCAGCACCTCGACAGTCTCTGGAAACACCATATATTTT,CASTSTVSGNTIYF
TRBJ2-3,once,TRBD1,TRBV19,TGTGCCGAAAGTAGCCCACAGGGGAGTCCATGTTGCAGAAATACGCAGTATTTT,CAESSPQGSPCCRNTQYF
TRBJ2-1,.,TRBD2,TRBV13,TGTGCCAGCAGCGCCCGACTAGCGGGAGAAGATGAGCAGTTCTTC,CASSARLAGEDEQFF
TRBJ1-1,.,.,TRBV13,TGTGCCAGCAGCCCTCAGGGGTTTGGGAACACTGAAGCTTTCTTT,CASSPQGFGNTEAFF
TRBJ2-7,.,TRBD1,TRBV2,TGTGCCAGCAGAGATTTCGGACAGGGGCACGAGCAGTACTTC,CASRDFGQGHEQYF
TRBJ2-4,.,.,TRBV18,TGTGCCAGCTCACCCCTGGAGGTGAACATTCAGTACTTC,CASSPLEVNIQYF
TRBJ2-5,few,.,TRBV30,TGTGCCTGGAGTGGGGGGGCAGGGTTGCGAGAGACCCAGTACTTC,CAWSGGAGLRETQYF
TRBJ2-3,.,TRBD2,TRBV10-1,TGCGCCAGCGGACCTAGCGGTTCAGATACGCAGTATTTT,CASGPSGSDTQYF
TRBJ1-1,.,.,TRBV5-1,TGCGCCAGCAGCTTGAACAGTGAGGGGAACATGAACACTGAAGCTTTCTTT,CASSLNSEGNMNTEAFF
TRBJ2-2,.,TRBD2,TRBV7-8,TGTGCCAGCAGCCCCATAGCGGGGATGAACACCGGGGAGCTGTTTTTT,CASSPIAGMNTGELFF